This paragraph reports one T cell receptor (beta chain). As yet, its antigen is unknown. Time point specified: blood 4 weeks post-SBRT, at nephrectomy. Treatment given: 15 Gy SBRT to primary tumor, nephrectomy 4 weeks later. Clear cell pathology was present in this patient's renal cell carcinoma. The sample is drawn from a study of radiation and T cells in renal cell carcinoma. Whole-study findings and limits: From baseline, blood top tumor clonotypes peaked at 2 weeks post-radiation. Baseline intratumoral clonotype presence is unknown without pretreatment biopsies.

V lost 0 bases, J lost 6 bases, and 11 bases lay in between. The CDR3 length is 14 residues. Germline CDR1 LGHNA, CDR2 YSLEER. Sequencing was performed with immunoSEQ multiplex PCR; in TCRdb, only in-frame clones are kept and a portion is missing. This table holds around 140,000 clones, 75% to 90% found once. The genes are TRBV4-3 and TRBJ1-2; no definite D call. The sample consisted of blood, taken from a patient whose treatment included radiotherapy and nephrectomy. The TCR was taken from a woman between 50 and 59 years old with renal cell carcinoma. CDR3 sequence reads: CASSQEGWEDGYTF. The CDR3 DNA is TGCGCCAGCAGCCAAGAAGGGTGGGAAGATGGCTACACCTTC.